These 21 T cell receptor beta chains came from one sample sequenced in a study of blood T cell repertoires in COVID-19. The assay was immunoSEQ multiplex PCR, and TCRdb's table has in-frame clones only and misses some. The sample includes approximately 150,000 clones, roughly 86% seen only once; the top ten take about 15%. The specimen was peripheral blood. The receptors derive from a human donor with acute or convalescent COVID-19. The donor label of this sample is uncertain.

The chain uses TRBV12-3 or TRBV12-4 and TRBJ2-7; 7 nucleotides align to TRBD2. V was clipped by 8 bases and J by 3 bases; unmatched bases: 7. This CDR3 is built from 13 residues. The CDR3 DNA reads TGTGCCAGCCGGGGCGGCGGGGGCTACGAGCAGTACTTC. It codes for CASRGGGGYEQYF.

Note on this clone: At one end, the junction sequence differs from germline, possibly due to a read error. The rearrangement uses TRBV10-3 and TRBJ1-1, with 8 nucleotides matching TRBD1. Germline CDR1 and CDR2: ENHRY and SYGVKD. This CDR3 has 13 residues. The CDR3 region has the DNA TGTGCCATCCGACAGGGGAGGAACGCTGAAGCTTTCTTT. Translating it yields CAIRQGRNAEAFF.

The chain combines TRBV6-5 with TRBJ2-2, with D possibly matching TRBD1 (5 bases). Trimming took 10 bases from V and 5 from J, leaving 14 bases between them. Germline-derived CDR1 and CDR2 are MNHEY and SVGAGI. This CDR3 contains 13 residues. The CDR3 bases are TGTGCCACCCTCAAGCCAGGGACCGGGGAGCTGTTTTTT. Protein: CATLKPGTGELFF.

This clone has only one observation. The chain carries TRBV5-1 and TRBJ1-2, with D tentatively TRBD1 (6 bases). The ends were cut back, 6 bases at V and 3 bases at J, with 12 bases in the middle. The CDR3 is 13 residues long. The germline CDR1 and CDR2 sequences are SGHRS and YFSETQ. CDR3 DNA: TGCGCCAGCACAGGGGATAACGACTATGGCTACACCTTC. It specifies CASTGDNDYGYTF.

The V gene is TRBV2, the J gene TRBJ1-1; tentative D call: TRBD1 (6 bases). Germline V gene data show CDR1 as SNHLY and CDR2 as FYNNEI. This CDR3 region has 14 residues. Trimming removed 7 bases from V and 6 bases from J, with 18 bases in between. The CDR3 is CASIPTGRDAEAFF. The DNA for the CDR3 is TGTGCCAGCATTCCTACAGGGAGGGACGCTGAAGCTTTCTTT.

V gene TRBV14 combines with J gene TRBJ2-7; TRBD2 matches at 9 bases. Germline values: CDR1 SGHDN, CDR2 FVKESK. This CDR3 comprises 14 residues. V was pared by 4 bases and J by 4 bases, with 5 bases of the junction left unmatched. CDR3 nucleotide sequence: TGTGCCAGCAGCCGCGGGGGGGCGGGATACGAGCAGTACTTC. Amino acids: CASSRGGAGYEQYF. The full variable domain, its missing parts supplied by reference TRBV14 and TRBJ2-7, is EAGVTQFPSHSVIEKGQTVTLRCDPISGHDNLYWYRRVMGKEIKFLLHFVKESKQDESGMPNNRFLAERTGGTYSTLKVQPAELEDSGVYFCASSRGGAGYEQYFGPGTRLTVT.

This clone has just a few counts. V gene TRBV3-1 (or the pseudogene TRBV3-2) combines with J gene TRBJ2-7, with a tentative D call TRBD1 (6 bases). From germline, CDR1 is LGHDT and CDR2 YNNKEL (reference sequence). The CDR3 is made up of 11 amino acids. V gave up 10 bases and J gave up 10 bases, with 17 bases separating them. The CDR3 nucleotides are TGTGCCAACCGACCTTGGACAGACCAGTACTTC. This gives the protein CANRPWTDQYF.

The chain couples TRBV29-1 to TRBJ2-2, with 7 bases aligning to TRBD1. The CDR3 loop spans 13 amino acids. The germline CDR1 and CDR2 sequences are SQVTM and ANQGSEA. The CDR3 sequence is CRARTGPYGELFF. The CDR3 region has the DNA TGCAGGGCCAGGACAGGACCCTATGGGGAGCTGTTTTTT.

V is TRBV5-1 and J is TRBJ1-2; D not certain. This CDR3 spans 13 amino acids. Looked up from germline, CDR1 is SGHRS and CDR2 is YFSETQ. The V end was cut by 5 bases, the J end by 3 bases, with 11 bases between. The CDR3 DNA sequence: TGCGCCAGCAGGGGTGGCGGTGACTATGGCTACACCTTC. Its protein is CASRGGGDYGYTF.

The CDR3 DNA reads as TGTGCCAGCAGTTCATTAACAGGGCCACGGGGCTATGGCTACACCTTC. Translating gives CASSSLTGPRGYGYTF. The rearrangement links TRBV6-2 or TRBV6-3 to TRBJ1-2; TRBD1 might be the D (6 bases). From germline, CDR1 is MNHEY and CDR2 SVGEGT. The CDR3 length is 16 residues. Trimming took off 4 bases at V and 4 bases at J, with 19 bases between the two ends.

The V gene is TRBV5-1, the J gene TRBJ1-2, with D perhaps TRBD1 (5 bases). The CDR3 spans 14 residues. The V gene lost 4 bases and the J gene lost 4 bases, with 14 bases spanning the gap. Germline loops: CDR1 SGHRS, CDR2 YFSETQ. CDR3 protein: CASSQQGQTYGYTF. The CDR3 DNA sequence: TGCGCCAGCAGCCAGCAAGGACAAACCTATGGCTACACCTTC.

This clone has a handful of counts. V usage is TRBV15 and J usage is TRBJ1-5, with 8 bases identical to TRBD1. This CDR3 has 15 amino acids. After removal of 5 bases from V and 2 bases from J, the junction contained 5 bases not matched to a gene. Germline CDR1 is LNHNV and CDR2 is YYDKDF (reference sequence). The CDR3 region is CATSFQTGGNQPQHF. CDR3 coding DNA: TGTGCCACCAGCTTCCAGACAGGGGGCAATCAGCCCCAGCATTTT.

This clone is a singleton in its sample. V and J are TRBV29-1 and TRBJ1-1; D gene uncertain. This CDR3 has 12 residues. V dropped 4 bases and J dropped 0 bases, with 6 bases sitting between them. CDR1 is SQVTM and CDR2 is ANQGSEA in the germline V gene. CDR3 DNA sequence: TGCAGCGTTGGAGGGCTGAACACTGAAGCTTTCTTT. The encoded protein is CSVGGLNTEAFF.

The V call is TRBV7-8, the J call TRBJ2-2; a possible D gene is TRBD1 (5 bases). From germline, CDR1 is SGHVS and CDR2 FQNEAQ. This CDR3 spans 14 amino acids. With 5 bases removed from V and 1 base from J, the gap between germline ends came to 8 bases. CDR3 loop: CASSRQQNTGELFF. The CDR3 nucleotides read TGTGCCAGCAGCAGACAGCAGAACACCGGGGAGCTGTTTTTT. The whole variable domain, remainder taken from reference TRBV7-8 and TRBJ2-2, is GAGVSQSPRYKVAKRGQDVALRCDPISGHVSLFWYQQALGQGPEFLTYFQNEAQLDKSGLPSDRFFAERPEGSVSTLKIQRTQQEDSAVYLCASSRQQNTGELFFGEGSRLTVL.

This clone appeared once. The CDR3 DNA sequence: TGTGCCAGCAGCTTCGGCCAGGGGGTTCACGGCTACACCTTC. Translated, it gives CASSFGQGVHGYTF. The chain combines TRBV7-8 with TRBJ1-2, with 7 bases aligning to TRBD1. The V segment lost 3 bases and the J segment 8 bases; nucleotides outside the gene matches: 9. The CDR3 has 14 amino acids. CDR1 is SGHVS, CDR2 FQNEAQ, per germline.

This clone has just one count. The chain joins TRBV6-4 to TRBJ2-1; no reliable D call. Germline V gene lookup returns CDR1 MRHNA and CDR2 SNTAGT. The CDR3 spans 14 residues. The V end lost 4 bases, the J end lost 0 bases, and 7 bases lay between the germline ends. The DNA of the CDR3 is TGTGCCAGCAGTGCCTCGAGCTCCTACAATGAGCAGTTCTTC. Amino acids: CASSASSSYNEQFF.

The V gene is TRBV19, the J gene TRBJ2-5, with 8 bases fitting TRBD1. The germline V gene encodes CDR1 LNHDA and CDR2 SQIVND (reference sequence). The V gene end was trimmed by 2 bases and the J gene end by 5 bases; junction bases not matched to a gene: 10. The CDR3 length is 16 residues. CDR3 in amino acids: CASSISSGTGGETQYF. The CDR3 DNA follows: TGTGCCAGTAGTATATCCTCCGGGACAGGAGGGGAGACCCAGTACTTC.

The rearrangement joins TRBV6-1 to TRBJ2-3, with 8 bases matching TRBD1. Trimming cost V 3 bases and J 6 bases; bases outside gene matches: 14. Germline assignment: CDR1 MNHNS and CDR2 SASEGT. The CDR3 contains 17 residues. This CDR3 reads CASSERTGRVSADTQYF. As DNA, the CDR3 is TGTGCCAGCAGTGAGAGGACAGGGCGAGTATCGGCGGATACGCAGTATTTT.

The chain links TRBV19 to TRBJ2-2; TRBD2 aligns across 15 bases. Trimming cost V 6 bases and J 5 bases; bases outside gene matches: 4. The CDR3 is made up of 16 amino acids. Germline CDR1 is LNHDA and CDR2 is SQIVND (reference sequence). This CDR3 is CASRPGLAGGTGELFF. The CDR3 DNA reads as TGTGCCAGTAGGCCGGGACTAGCGGGGGGAACCGGGGAGCTGTTTTTT. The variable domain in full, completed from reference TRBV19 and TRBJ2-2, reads DGGITQSPKYLFRKEGQNVTLSCEQNLNHDAMYWYRQDPGQGLRLIYYSQIVNDFQKGDIAEGYSVSREKKESFPLTVTSAQKNPTAFYLCASRPGLAGGTGELFFGEGSRLTVL.

CDR3 sequence reads: CASSSGGAYEQYF. The CDR3 coding sequence is TGTGCCAGCAGTAGCGGGGGTGCCTACGAGCAGTACTTC. The rearrangement links TRBV9 to TRBJ2-7, with 9 bases identical to TRBD2. V lost 5 bases, J lost 2 bases, and 2 bases stayed unmatched. CDR3 length: 13 amino acids. Germline assignment: CDR1 SGDLS and CDR2 YYNGEE.

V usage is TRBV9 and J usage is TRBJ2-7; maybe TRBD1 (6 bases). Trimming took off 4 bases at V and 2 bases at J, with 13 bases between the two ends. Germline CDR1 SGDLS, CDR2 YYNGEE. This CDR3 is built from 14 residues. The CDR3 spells CASSPTGQPYEQYF. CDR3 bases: TGTGCCAGCAGCCCAACCGGACAGCCCTACGAGCAGTACTTC.